These 3 T cell receptor beta chains originate from one sample sequenced in a study of cytomegalovirus exposure and HLA in healthy donors. The protocol was immunoSEQ multiplex PCR, while the TCRdb copy is restricted to in-frame clones and leaves out a portion. The sample yields tens of thousands of clones, roughly 91% seen once. The sequencing input was PBMCs. Every receptor here comes from a young man in good health and CMV-seronegative.

The chain couples TRBV6-6 to TRBJ2-7; 13 bases are shared with TRBD2. In germline, CDR1 is MNHNY, CDR2 SVGAGI (reference sequence). V lost 5 bases, J lost 3 bases, and 4 bases stayed unmatched. This CDR3 is built from 15 residues. The DNA for the CDR3 is TGTGCCAGCAGTCGGACTAGCGGGAGCCTCTACGAGCAGTACTTC. This encodes CASSRTSGSLYEQYF.

The chain is built from TRBV11-1 and TRBJ1-1; unclear D gene. Trimming took 5 bases from V and 1 from J, leaving 5 bases between them. Germline CDR1 is SGHAT and CDR2 is FQDESV (reference sequence). The CDR3 covers 12 residues. Here the CDR3 DNA reads TGTGCCAGCAGCCACGGGAACACTGAAGCTTTCTTT. Translating it yields CASSHGNTEAFF.

This chain uses TRBV9 with TRBJ1-1, with TRBD1 matching 7 bases. Germline values: CDR1 SGDLS, CDR2 YYNGEE. Trimming at V came to 2 bases and at J to 8 bases, leaving 6 bases not matched to a gene. This CDR3 comprises 13 residues. CDR3 bases: TGTGCCAGCAGCGTTTCGACAGGGTCAGAAGCTTTCTTT. Its translation: CASSVSTGSEAFF. Filled out from reference TRBV9 and TRBJ1-1, the complete variable domain reads DSGVTQTPKHLITATGQRVTLRCSPRSGDLSVYWYQQSLDQGLQFLIQYYNGEERAKGNILERFSAQQFPDLHSELNLSSLELGDSALYFCASSVSTGSEAFFGQGTRLTVV.